The 24 T cell receptor beta chains below were found in one sample sequenced in a study of cytomegalovirus exposure and HLA in healthy donors (dated by TCRdb to the late 2010s). Receptor amplification or capture employed the immunoSEQ multiplex PCR assay. For the multiplex PCR, a mixture combining 60 forward primers for TCR Vbeta segments and 13 reverse primers for TCR Jbeta segments was used. TCRdb retrieved this table from immuneACCESS and kept in-frame rearrangements only. Not all clones are present; in checked studies, unresolved V genes account for under half, and no reason is known for the remainder. The table for this sample lists tens of thousands of clones; 75% to 85% of them were counted only once. The top ten constitute less than 4% of the sample. Sequencing used PBMCs. These receptors all come from a man aged 30 to 45 in good health and CMV-seropositive.

This chain connects TRBV28 to TRBJ2-3; 13 bases agree with TRBD2. The CDR3 extends over 16 amino acids. The V gene's germline CDR1 is MDHEN and CDR2 SYDVKM. Losses at the gene ends were 6 bases for V and 0 bases for J; bases not matched to a gene: 3. As DNA, the CDR3 is TGTGCCAGCAGGACTAGCGGGAGGATTAGCACAGATACGCAGTATTTT. Residues: CASRTSGRISTDTQYF.

The rearrangement uses TRBV10-2 and TRBJ2-7, with 7 bases aligning to TRBD2. This CDR3 is built from 14 residues. Germline V CDR1 and CDR2: WSHSY, SAAADI. J was trimmed by 1 base and V by 4 bases; bases with no gene match: 4. CDR3 sequence reads: CASSGLAASYEQYF. Here the CDR3 DNA reads TGCGCCAGCAGTGGGCTAGCGGCATCCTACGAGCAGTACTTC.

This chain joins TRBV7-8 and TRBJ1-6; 8 bases line up with TRBD1. Germline CDR1 SGHVS, CDR2 FQNEAQ. The CDR3 has 15 amino acids. The V segment lost 3 bases and the J segment 10 bases; nucleotides outside the gene matches: 8. Written as DNA, the CDR3 is TGTGCCAGCAGCTTCTCCGGACAGGGCGGATCACCCCTCCACTTT. Amino acids: CASSFSGQGGSPLHF.

The chain couples TRBV7-2 to TRBJ2-6, with D uncertain. V lost 5 bases, J lost 2 bases, and 10 bases lay in between. The CDR3 spans 15 residues. In germline, CDR1 is SGHTA, CDR2 FQGNSA. The chain's CDR3 is CASSQAPAGANVLTF. CDR3 nucleotides: TGTGCCAGCAGCCAGGCCCCCGCTGGGGCCAACGTCCTGACTTTC.

The J gene is TRBJ2-1, the V gene TRBV7-8, with D maybe TRBD2 (5 bases). Per the germline V gene, CDR1 is SGHVS and CDR2 is FQNEAQ. Trimming removed 4 bases from V and 8 bases from J, with 15 bases in between. CDR3 length: 14 amino acids. CDR3 loop: CASSSRTPRHEQFF. The CDR3 region has the DNA TGTGCCAGCAGCTCCCGGACTCCGCGGCATGAGCAGTTCTTC.

This clone turned up a few times. The chain employs TRBV4-1 and TRBJ1-2; D is perhaps TRBD1 (5 bases). Germline V gives CDR1 MGHRA, CDR2 YSYEKL. Deletions cut 0 bases from V and 9 bases from J, with 14 bases between. This CDR3 region has 14 residues. CDR3 coding DNA: TGCGCCAGCAGCCAAGAAGTTTCAGGGTTAAGCTACACCTTC. It codes for CASSQEVSGLSYTF.

The V gene is TRBV11-2, the J gene TRBJ2-5, with TRBD2 matching over 14 bases. Trimming at V came to 1 base and at J to 5 bases, leaving 6 bases not matched to a gene. Germline values: CDR1 SGHAT, CDR2 FQNNGV. The CDR3 consists of 17 residues. The CDR3 protein is CASSLGGTSGRGETQYF. As DNA, the CDR3 is TGTGCCAGCAGCTTAGGTGGGACTAGCGGGAGAGGGGAGACCCAGTACTTC.

This clone has just a few counts. V is TRBV29-1 and J is TRBJ2-5; D uncertain. V lost 6 bases and J 2 bases, leaving 4 bases between the germline ends. The CDR3 is 10 residues long. Germline CDR1 is SQVTM and CDR2 is ANQGSEA. The CDR3 region has the DNA TGCAGCGTAGCACAAGAGACCCAGTACTTC. Amino acids: CSVAQETQYF.

The chain uses TRBV30 and TRBJ1-5; D gene ambiguous. The germline V gene encodes CDR1 GTSNPN and CDR2 SVGIG (reference sequence). The CDR3 runs 16 residues. Trimming took off 3 bases at V and 0 bases at J, with 15 bases between the two ends. The CDR3 DNA reads TGTGCCTGGAGCGCCGCCCCGGGGAATAGCAATCAGCCCCAGCATTTT. It encodes CAWSAAPGNSNQPQHF.

The chain's CDR3 is CASSVAEWGTDTQYF. CDR3 coding DNA: TGTGCCAGCAGCGTAGCGGAATGGGGCACAGATACGCAGTATTTT. This chain uses TRBV6-6 with TRBJ2-3; tentatively, D is TRBD2 (6 bases). The CDR3 extends over 15 amino acids. The V gene's germline CDR1 is MNHNY and CDR2 SVGAGI (reference sequence). Trimming removed 6 bases from V and 1 base from J, with 14 bases in between.

V gene TRBV28 combines with J gene TRBJ2-1, with D possibly being TRBD2 (6 bases). CDR1 is MDHEN, CDR2 SYDVKM, per germline. The CDR3 sequence is 13 residues long. The ends were cut back, 7 bases at V and 2 bases at J, with 9 bases in the middle. CDR3 amino acids: CASKEGAYNEQFF. The CDR3 DNA reads TGTGCCAGCAAGGAGGGAGCCTACAATGAGCAGTTCTTC.

The chain is built from TRBV18 and TRBJ1-4; 10 bases map to TRBD1. J gave up 6 bases and V 6 bases, and 19 bases lay outside the gene matches. Germline V gene sequence: CDR1 KGHSH, CDR2 LQKENI. The CDR3 spans 19 residues. This chain's CDR3 is CASSLRTGQGHLVDEKLFF. In DNA form, the CDR3 reads TGTGCCAGCTCGTTAAGAACGGGACAGGGGCATCTTGTGGATGAAAAACTGTTTTTT.

The chain is built from TRBV30 and TRBJ1-3, with TRBD1 identical over 9 bases. The trim removed 1 base at V and 4 bases at J, leaving 11 bases unmatched. Germline values: CDR1 GTSNPN, CDR2 SVGIG (reference sequence). The CDR3 extends over 17 amino acids. In DNA form, the CDR3 reads TGTGCCTGGAGTGCTCGCCGGGACAGGGATTACGGAAACACCATATATTTT. Amino acids: CAWSARRDRDYGNTIYF.

The chain combines TRBV2 with TRBJ2-7; TRBD1 agrees at 12 bases. V lost 6 bases, J lost 7 bases, and 7 bases stayed unmatched. Per the germline V gene, CDR1 is SNHLY and CDR2 is FYNNEI. The CDR3 spans 14 residues. The chain's CDR3 is CASRGQGALIEQYF. Here the CDR3 DNA reads TGTGCCAGCAGGGGACAGGGGGCATTAATTGAGCAGTACTTC.

CDR3 in amino acids: CASSSRSGRVFLGYEQYF. CDR3 bases: TGTGCCAGCAGCTCCCGTAGCGGGAGGGTCTTTCTCGGATACGAGCAGTACTTC. The V call is TRBV13, the J call TRBJ2-7; 11 nucleotides line up with TRBD2. Germline V gives CDR1 PRHDT, CDR2 FYEKMQ (reference sequence). V trimming: 4 bases; J trimming: 4 bases; junction bases outside the gene matches: 15. CDR3 length: 18 residues. The full variable domain, rest sourced from reference TRBV13 and TRBJ2-7, is AAGVIQSPRHLIKEKRETATLKCYPIPRHDTVYWYQQGPGQDPQFLISFYEKMQSDKGSIPDRFSAQQFSDYHSELNMSSLELGDSALYFCASSSRSGRVFLGYEQYFGPGTRLTVT.

This clone has a single count. In nucleotides, the CDR3 is TGCAGCGTTATGTGGGAGGGCCGAGATACGCAGTATTTT. The encoded protein is CSVMWEGRDTQYF. V gene TRBV29-1 combines with J gene TRBJ2-3, with 7 nucleotides matching TRBD2. The junction had 7 bases not matched to a gene; V was cut back by 5 bases and J by 5 bases. Per the germline V gene, CDR1 is SQVTM and CDR2 is ANQGSEA. The CDR3 loop spans 13 amino acids.

This rearrangement joins TRBV5-1 to TRBJ1-2, with TRBD1 matching 12 bases. CDR3 length: 15 residues. Germline V gene lookup returns CDR1 SGHRS and CDR2 YFSETQ. Germline trimming cut 4 bases from V and 3 bases from J; bases unmatched to any gene: 4. CDR3 sequence: CASSRDRGRDYGYTF. DNA for the CDR3: TGCGCCAGCAGCCGGGACAGGGGGCGAGACTATGGCTACACCTTC.

This chain joins TRBV5-4 and TRBJ2-5; 12 bases line up with TRBD1. Matching the DNA end better, TRBJ2-7 makes the J call doubtful. Germline lookup yields CDR1 SGHNT and CDR2 YYREEE (reference sequence). The CDR3 loop spans 15 amino acids. Here the CDR3 DNA reads TGTGCCAGCAGCCAGGGACAGGGGGCGACCTACGAGCAGTACTTC. It encodes CASSQGQGATYEQYF.

V usage is TRBV30 and J usage is TRBJ1-2; D call uncertain. The CDR3 spans 11 residues. V lost 4 bases to trimming and J lost 6 bases, with 9 bases between them. In germline, CDR1 is GTSNPN, CDR2 SVGIG (reference sequence). CDR3 protein: CAWIRGNGYTF. The CDR3 DNA follows: TGTGCCTGGATTCGGGGAAATGGCTACACCTTC.

The chain links TRBV4-1 to TRBJ1-3; a possible D gene is TRBD1 (5 bases). V dropped 3 bases and J dropped 0 bases, with 15 bases sitting between them. Germline lookup yields CDR1 MGHRA and CDR2 YSYEKL. The CDR3 has 17 residues. The CDR3 loop reads CASSHDPKGHSGNTIYF. The DNA for the CDR3 is TGCGCCAGCAGCCATGATCCTAAGGGGCACTCTGGAAACACCATATATTTT.

This sequence joins TRBV6-5 and TRBJ2-6; D not resolved. The germline V and J ends were trimmed by 8 bases and 4 bases, with 9 bases remaining between them. The CDR3 extends over 13 amino acids. Germline V gene lookup returns CDR1 MNHEY and CDR2 SVGAGI. The CDR3: CASAVGGANVLTF. DNA of the CDR3: TGTGCCAGCGCGGTTGGCGGGGCCAACGTCCTGACTTTC.

This chain uses TRBV2 with TRBJ1-3; D gene uncertain. V was shortened by 9 bases and J by 1 base, with 10 bases between the two germline ends. Looked up from germline, CDR1 is SNHLY and CDR2 is FYNNEI. There are 13 residues in the CDR3. Here the CDR3 DNA reads TGTGCCAGTCTATTTGCTTCTGGAAACACCATATATTTT. Protein: CASLFASGNTIYF.

J is TRBJ2-7 and V is TRBV29-1, with 15 bases matching TRBD2. J lost 1 base, V lost 4 bases, and 8 bases had no gene match. The germline CDR1 and CDR2 sequences are SQVTM and ANQGSEA. The CDR3 contains 17 residues. The CDR3 region is CSVVGLAGGPPSYEQYF. CDR3 DNA: TGCAGCGTTGTGGGACTAGCGGGAGGCCCTCCATCCTACGAGCAGTACTTC.

V usage is TRBV7-2 and J usage is TRBJ2-7; a possible D gene is TRBD2 (5 bases). CDR3 length: 15 residues. CDR1 is SGHTA, CDR2 FQGNSA, per germline. Deletions cut 2 bases from V and 2 bases from J, with 13 bases between. The CDR3 sequence: CASSLWERPPYEQYF. CDR3 nucleotides: TGTGCCAGCAGCTTATGGGAGCGCCCCCCCTACGAGCAGTACTTC.